This T cell receptor beta chain derives from a study of blood T cell repertoires in COVID-19. Germline trimming cut 0 bases from V and 0 bases from J; bases unmatched to any gene: 2. This CDR3 has 15 residues. Germline values: CDR1 LGHDT, CDR2 YNNKEL (reference sequence). Only in-frame clones appear in the TCRdb table, and some are missing; sequencing was by immunoSEQ multiplex PCR. The sample includes more than 130,000 clones, just under 90% of them seen just once. Sequenced input: peripheral blood. This clonotype originated in a woman aged 40 to 55 with acute or convalescent COVID-19. The chain carries TRBV3-1 (or the pseudogene TRBV3-2) and TRBJ2-7, with 7 bases aligning to TRBD2. The DNA of the CDR3 is TGTGCCAGCAGCCAAGAGGGAGGGTCCTCCTACGAGCAGTACTTC. Residues: CASSQEGGSSYEQYF.